The T cell receptor beta chain described here comes from a study of T cell responses to AZD1222 COVID-19 vaccine. Study-level points and caveats: White British donors predominated, females outnumbered males, and clonal diversity was possibly underestimated. Spike regions recognized by vaccine-associated CD4 TCRs spanned the protein, led by 160-218 and 743-854.

For this clone: Its target is not known.

This CDR3 region has 14 residues. The V end was cut by 1 base, the J end by 5 bases, with 10 bases between. Germline assignment: CDR1 MNHNS and CDR2 SASEGT. TCRdb's table, derived via immunoSEQ multiplex PCR, lists solely in-frame clones and lacks some. The table lists roughly 150,000 clones, about 88% of them singletons. V gene TRBV6-1 combines with J gene TRBJ2-3; D is unresolved. Sequences were derived from peripheral blood, sampled on day 0 of AZD1222 vaccination. The source is an adult in good health. The CDR3 protein is CASSEGNSKDTQYF. The CDR3 DNA sequence: TGTGCCAGCAGTGAAGGCAATAGTAAAGATACGCAGTATTTT.